This T cell receptor beta chain was documented in a study of blood T cell repertoires in COVID-19 (dated by TCRdb to 2020 to 2022). With regard to the full study: Collaborator samples came from the United States, Italy and Spain and covered acute and convalescent phases of COVID-19. Where HLA class I and class II types were available, the types were taken from metadata supplied by the sample provider, not from assay-based typing. The samples were drawn from two sources: the first 160 participants of the ongoing ImmuneRACE study, and 950 to 1,500 subjects contributed by 6 global collaborators. A freely available public database, intended as a resource for researchers studying the immune response to SARS-CoV-2, is where the repertoires were released. A de-identified subject ID, COVID-19 status, age in years and sex were almost always included in the sample metadata. The prospective study material was composed of cDNA or gDNA derived from T cells, B-cell-depleted T cells, or PBMCs. The dataset comprised deeply sampled blood TCRbeta repertoires from subjects exposed to, actively infected with, or recovered from COVID-19.

TCRbeta CDR3 regions were amplified from genomic DNA using the immunoSEQ Assay, a bias-controlled multiplex PCR. Regarding the original processing steps: Nucleated cell counts per sample were estimated from amplification of reference gene primers within the assay. To quantify the absolute abundance of each unique TCRbeta CDR3 rearrangement, sequence reads were collapsed and filtered. For each sample, productive Simpson clonality was calculated as the square root of Simpson's diversity index across productive rearrangements. Imported from immuneACCESS, the table was reduced by TCRdb to in-frame sequences with V and J called. These copies leave out some clones; in studies compared against another copy, an unresolved V gene accounts for under half, and the cause of the remainder is not known. V and J calls plus clone size are reproduced from that table; the DNA served to infer D and trimming. The sample profile shows roughly 190,000 clones; roughly 80% of them were found once. The ten largest clones add up to 9.5% to 11% of the sample.

One collaborating source in Seattle enrolled patients during active infection and followed them longitudinally through the course of disease. The collaborating institutions used their own protocols to collect whole blood in K2EDTA tubes. For TCRbeta analysis, collaborators shipped samples as frozen whole blood, isolated PBMCs, or DNA extracted from either of those sample types. The trim is 6 bases for V and 0 bases for J, with a gap of 11 bases between the germline ends. The germline V gene supplies CDR1 SQVTM and CDR2 ANQGSEA. From its cysteine to its phenylalanine, the CDR3 spans 13 amino acids. Only the CDR3 part of the read is kept: 39 bases, read in frame from the first base. What the work shows at the level of the full study, not this receptor alone: The quantity of clinical and demographic metadata differed by source and by participant and was supplied without curation.

To note about this clone: The target of this receptor is not known. Base quality data are lacking; no much larger clone is found one base away.

The receptor's source is a woman aged 40 to 49 with COVID-19, enrolled during active disease. Sequencing used peripheral blood. The rearranged chain carries TRBV29-1 and TRBJ1-1, with the D gene too uncertain to name. The DNA sequence reads TGCAGCGTCGCGGGCAAAATGAACACTGAAGCTTTCTTT. The encoded protein is CSVAGKMNTEAFF. With the rest looked up from the reference TRBV29-1 and TRBJ1-1 genes rather than sequenced, the full variable domain is SAVISQKPSRDICQRGTSLTIQCQVDSQVTMMFWYRQQPGQSLTLIATANQGSEATYESGFVIDKFPISRPNLTFSTLTVSNMSPEDSSIYLCSVAGKMNTEAFFGQGTRLTVV.